Sequencing of this T cell receptor beta chain was carried out in a study of CD8 T cells in Susac syndrome. The study, taken as a whole, reports: Clonal expansion of Susac CD8+ cells peaked in TEMRA cells, and it also peaked in active patients. A handful of Susac-specific public clones appeared in CD8+ TEMRA repertoires, and around 16 in total CD8+ repertoires.

This CDR3 region has 17 residues. V lost 5 bases and J lost 2, with 20 bases in between. CD8+ and CD4+ T cells circulating in blood were sequenced for TCR beta. RNA in amounts of roughly 0.5 to 1 ug was reverse transcribed with random hexamers. TCRdb called the immunoSEQ multiplex PCR reads again in MiXCR, with one record for every CDR3 protein. The table lists more than 150,000 distinct CDR3 sequences, over 90% of them singletons. Of note for this clonotype: Its target is unknown.

The specimen sequenced was CD8+ T cells from PBMCs. The chain combines TRBV12-3 or TRBV12-4 with TRBJ2-3; TRBD2 is a possible D gene (7 bases). The receptor's source is a human donor with Susac syndrome. The CDR3, as DNA: TGTGCCAGCAGTCCCAGCTCGTCTGGGGGGGCCACAGATACGCAGTATTTT. Its translation: CASSPSSSGGATDTQYF.